This TCR beta chain was captured in a study of response to subunit inactivated influenza vaccine. Findings and caveats of the study: New T cells are recruited in small numbers by each seasonal influenza vaccination, according to the authors' suggestion.

Comments on this clonotype: Antigen unknown.

TCRdb passed the RT-PCR reads through MiXCR, listing each CDR3 protein once. The data contain 860,000 or so distinct CDR3 sequences, 21% of them singletons. The clonotype originates from a man between 45 and 60 years old who received an inactivated influenza vaccine. The sequenced sample was PBMCs from blood, obtained 5 days after vaccination.

CDR3 nucleotides: TGTGCCAGCAGTTGGGTCGCTAGCGGGATTGACGGGGAGCTGTTTTTT. Translation gives CASSWVASGIDGELFF. This sequence joins TRBV12-3 or TRBV12-4 and TRBJ2-2; 9 bases line up with TRBD2. This CDR3 has 16 amino acids. V lost 4 bases to trimming and J lost 7 bases; unmatched junction nucleotides: 10.